Below are 27 T cell receptor beta chains sequenced from a single sample in a study of CD8 T cell repertoires and HIV-1 epitope variants. Their recognized antigens are unknown. Profiled with immunoSEQ multiplex PCR; TCRdb holds only in-frame clones, not every one. Here the sample spans 850 to 1,300 clones, under 75% being singletons. The sequencing input was cultured CD8+ T cells derived from PBMCs. All receptors derive from a male donor with HIV.

Written as DNA, the CDR3 is TGCGCCAGCAGCCAGGATAGACTAGCGGGAACTACAGATACGCAGTATTTT. Translation: CASSQDRLAGTTDTQYF. The chain employs TRBV4-1 and TRBJ2-3, with 11 bases matching TRBD2. Germline CDR1 and CDR2: MGHRA and YSYEKL. Germline trimming cut 3 bases from V and 3 bases from J; bases unmatched to any gene: 8. This CDR3 contains 17 residues.

The chain combines TRBV28 with TRBJ1-2; D is unclear. V shed 6 bases and J shed 5 bases, with 19 bases lying between them. The CDR3 length is 15 residues. Germline CDR1 and CDR2: MDHEN and SYDVKM. The CDR3 loop is CASSPKGLMIYGYTF. For the CDR3, the DNA is TGTGCCAGCAGCCCAAAAGGACTGATGATATATGGCTACACCTTC.

This chain joins TRBV6-5 and TRBJ2-7; 8 bases are shared with TRBD2. The J segment lost 6 bases and the V segment lost 6 bases, leaving 4 bases of the junction unmatched. The CDR3 totals 12 residues. The germline V gene has CDR1 MNHEY and CDR2 SVGAGI. In DNA form, the CDR3 reads TGTGCCAGCAGCCCGGGGGGGGGCGAGCAGTACTTC. Translating gives CASSPGGGEQYF.

The V gene is TRBV7-8, the J gene TRBJ1-6; perhaps TRBD1 as D (5 bases). The CDR3 consists of 16 residues. Per germline, CDR1 SGHVS and CDR2 FQNEAQ. The V and J ends lost 5 bases and 4 bases respectively, with 15 bases between them. The DNA for the CDR3 is TGTGCCAGCAGCCGGGACGGCGAGCTTTATAATTCACCCCTCCACTTT. This gives the protein CASSRDGELYNSPLHF.

The V and J genes are TRBV4-1 and TRBJ1-3; D gene unclear. V was clipped by 1 base and J by 4 bases, with 8 bases between them. Looked up from germline, CDR1 is MGHRA and CDR2 is YSYEKL. CDR3 length equals 14 residues. In nucleotides, the CDR3 is TGCGCCAGCAGCCAAGTACCGCCGGGAAACACCATATATTTT. Residues: CASSQVPPGNTIYF.

In its sample, this clone was seen once. J is TRBJ2-3 and V is TRBV28; 9 bases line up with TRBD2. Germline V gene lookup returns CDR1 MDHEN and CDR2 SYDVKM. Trimming cost V 7 bases and J 4 bases; bases outside gene matches: 9. The CDR3 runs to 15 residues. CDR3 DNA sequence: TGTGCCAGCATTATAGCGGGAGCAGGCGCAGATACGCAGTATTTT. This encodes CASIIAGAGADTQYF.

This clone was seen a single time. The gene calls are TRBV27 and TRBJ2-1, with TRBD2 matching over 13 bases. After removal of 6 bases from V and 5 bases from J, the junction contained 1 base not matched to a gene. Germline CDR1 reads MNHEY; CDR2 reads SMNVEV (reference sequence). The CDR3 consists of 14 residues. For the CDR3, the DNA is TGTGCCAGCAGCGGACTAGCGGGAGACAATGAGCAGTTCTTC. Translated: CASSGLAGDNEQFF.

The chain uses TRBV2 and TRBJ2-1, with D possibly being TRBD2 (6 bases). V lost 5 bases, J lost 1 base, and 18 bases lay in between. The germline V gene encodes CDR1 SNHLY and CDR2 FYNNEI. The CDR3 sequence is 17 residues long. The CDR3 region has the DNA TGTGCCAGCAGTCCCCCGCCGGGACTCGAATCCTACAATGAGCAGTTCTTC. Translation: CASSPPPGLESYNEQFF.

The chain has TRBV19 and TRBJ2-5, with TRBD2 identical over 7 bases. Per the germline V gene, CDR1 is LNHDA and CDR2 is SQIVND (reference sequence). The CDR3 is made up of 15 amino acids. J was trimmed by 2 bases and V by 3 bases; bases with no gene match: 6. For the CDR3, the DNA is TGTGCCAGTAGTATCGGGGGAGGGGCTCAAGAGACCCAGTACTTC. Protein: CASSIGGGAQETQYF.

This clone showed up just a few times. V is TRBV19 and J is TRBJ1-3, with no clear D. The V end lost 0 bases, the J end lost 3 bases, and 6 bases lay between the germline ends. The CDR3 runs 14 residues. Germline CDR1 reads LNHDA; CDR2 reads SQIVND (reference sequence). The CDR3 DNA is TGTGCCAGTAGTATAGACGGATATGGAAACACCATATATTTT. Translating it yields CASSIDGYGNTIYF.

V is TRBV15 and J is TRBJ2-1; possibly TRBD1 for D (6 bases). V lost 0 bases, J lost 4 bases, and 16 bases lay in between. The germline CDR1 and CDR2 sequences are LNHNV and YYDKDF (reference sequence). CDR3 size: 17 residues. DNA of the CDR3: TGTGCCACCAGCAGAGATCGGACAGAGTCCTTTTACAATGAGCAGTTCTTC. It translates to CATSRDRTESFYNEQFF.

V gene TRBV6-1 combines with J gene TRBJ1-1; no definite D call. Germline values: CDR1 MNHNS, CDR2 SASEGT. With 2 bases removed from V and 1 base from J, the gap between germline ends came to 5 bases. The CDR3 runs 13 residues. CDR3 sequence reads: CASSENRNTEAFF. In nucleotides, the CDR3 is TGTGCCAGCAGTGAAAACAGGAACACTGAAGCTTTCTTT.

The chain links TRBV28 to TRBJ2-3; TRBD2 is a possible D gene (5 bases). V lost 2 bases and J lost 0, with 9 bases in between. This CDR3 is built from 15 residues. Germline CDR1 is MDHEN and CDR2 is SYDVKM. The CDR3 DNA reads TGTGCCAGCAGTTTAGGAGCGGTAAGCACAGATACGCAGTATTTT. This translates into CASSLGAVSTDTQYF.

As to this clone: At one end the junction does not follow the germline gene, possibly because of a read error. The chain couples TRBV7-7 to TRBJ2-3; tentatively, D is TRBD2 (6 bases). From germline, CDR1 is SSHAT and CDR2 FNYEAQ (reference sequence). CDR3 size: 14 residues. In DNA form, the CDR3 reads TGTGCTAGCAGCTTGGAGGGGTCCACAGATACGCAGTATTTT. Translation gives CASSLEGSTDTQYF. Using reference TRBV7-7 and TRBJ2-3 for the parts outside the CDR3, the full variable domain is GAGVSQSPRYKVTKRGQDVTLRCDPISSHATLYWYQQALGQGPEFLTYFNYEAQPDKSGLPSDRFSAERPEGSISTLTIQRTEQRDSAMYRCASSLEGSTDTQYFGPGTRLTVL.

This sequence joins TRBV6-4 and TRBJ2-3, with 13 bases that match TRBD2. This CDR3 region has 16 residues. J lost 4 bases, V lost 0 bases, and 1 base had no gene match. Germline-derived CDR1 and CDR2 are MRHNA and SNTAGT. The CDR3 loop reads CASSDSTSGGADTQYF. The DNA of the CDR3 is TGTGCCAGCAGTGACTCAACTAGCGGGGGGGCAGATACGCAGTATTTT.

The chain joins TRBV7-6 to TRBJ2-3, with 9 nucleotides matching TRBD1. Germline CDR1 reads SGHVS; CDR2 reads FNYEAQ. V gave up 3 bases and J gave up 3 bases; unmatched junction bases: 1. CDR3 size: 14 residues. DNA of the CDR3: TGTGCCAGCAGCTTGGGACAGGGAACAGATACGCAGTATTTT. Protein product: CASSLGQGTDTQYF.

The chain joins TRBV5-1 to TRBJ1-1, with a possible D match to TRBD1 (6 bases). This CDR3 is built from 13 residues. Germline V gives CDR1 SGHRS, CDR2 YFSETQ. V gave up 3 bases and J gave up 4 bases, with 10 bases separating them. CDR3 coding DNA: TGCGCCAGCAGCTATTCACAGGGCACTGAAGCTTTCTTT. Protein product: CASSYSQGTEAFF. Together with reference TRBV5-1 and TRBJ1-1, the CDR3 gives the full variable domain: KAGVTQTPRYLIKTRGQQVTLSCSPISGHRSVSWYQQTPGQGLQFLFEYFSETQRNKGNFPGRFSGRQFSNSRSEMNVSTLELGDSALYLCASSYSQGTEAFFGQGTRLTVV.

This clone is categorized as large. J is TRBJ1-1 and V is TRBV4-3; maybe TRBD1 (5 bases). Germline CDR1 is LGHNA and CDR2 is YSLEER. The length of the CDR3 is 16 residues. V shed 0 bases and J shed 1 base, with 12 bases lying between them. As DNA, the CDR3 is TGCGCCAGCAGCCAAGATGTTGGGCAGGGGAACACTGAAGCTTTCTTT. Translated: CASSQDVGQGNTEAFF.

This chain uses TRBV5-1 with TRBJ2-1; D not certain. Trimming pared 0 bases from V and 2 bases from J, leaving 6 bases between. Germline lookup yields CDR1 SGHRS and CDR2 YFSETQ. The CDR3 loop spans 14 amino acids. CDR3 sequence reads: CASSLGETYNEQFF. DNA of the CDR3: TGCGCCAGCAGCTTGGGAGAAACCTACAATGAGCAGTTCTTC. Complete variable domain (other parts from reference TRBV5-1 and TRBJ2-1): KAGVTQTPRYLIKTRGQQVTLSCSPISGHRSVSWYQQTPGQGLQFLFEYFSETQRNKGNFPGRFSGRQFSNSRSEMNVSTLELGDSALYLCASSLGETYNEQFFGPGTRLTVL.

V and J are TRBV30 and TRBJ1-2; 9 bases line up with TRBD1. The CDR3 has 14 residues. CDR1 is GTSNPN, CDR2 SVGIG, per germline (reference sequence). With 2 bases clipped from V and 3 bases from J, the junction kept 4 bases outside the gene matches. As DNA, the CDR3 is TGTGCCTGGAGTATACAGGGGGCGGACTATGGCTACACCTTC. Translating gives CAWSIQGADYGYTF.

The chain links TRBV11-1 to TRBJ2-3; D remains unclear. V lost 1 base and J 2 bases, leaving 13 bases between the germline ends. Germline V lookup: CDR1 SGHAT, CDR2 FQDESV (reference sequence). The CDR3 contains 16 residues. In DNA, the CDR3 is TGTGCCAGCAGCTTAGTCCCTAGTCTTACCACAGATACGCAGTATTTT. Protein: CASSLVPSLTTDTQYF.

The chain couples TRBV5-6 to TRBJ1-4, with D maybe TRBD1 (5 bases). Germline V CDR1 and CDR2: SGHDT, YYEEEE. CDR3 length: 14 residues. Trimming removed 0 bases from V and 8 bases from J, with 11 bases in between. This CDR3 reads CASSLAQEGEKLFF. The CDR3 DNA reads as TGTGCCAGCAGCTTGGCACAGGAAGGCGAAAAACTGTTTTTT.

This chain uses TRBV7-8 with TRBJ1-5; 9 bases match TRBD1. V trimming: 6 bases; J trimming: 0 bases; junction bases outside the gene matches: 9. The CDR3 totals 17 residues. Looked up from germline, CDR1 is SGHVS and CDR2 is FQNEAQ. The CDR3, as DNA: TGTGCCAGCAGAAAGGGACAGGGATTTTATAGCAATCAGCCCCAGCATTTT. Amino acid sequence: CASRKGQGFYSNQPQHF.

The rearrangement links TRBV19 to TRBJ2-1; 10 positions agree with TRBD2. Germline CDR1 is LNHDA and CDR2 is SQIVND (reference sequence). The J segment lost 3 bases and the V segment lost 11 bases, leaving 10 bases of the junction unmatched. The CDR3 length is 15 residues. CDR3 sequence reads: CAASIAGGLYNEQFF. DNA of the CDR3: TGTGCCGCGTCCATAGCGGGGGGACTCTACAATGAGCAGTTCTTC.

The CDR3 bases are TGTGCCAGCGGGACTAATTACAATGAGCAGTTCTTC. Its protein product is CASGTNYNEQFF. The V call is TRBV19, the J call TRBJ2-1, with TRBD2 matching over 7 bases. J was trimmed by 4 bases and V by 9 bases; bases with no gene match: 3. The CDR3 loop spans 12 amino acids. From germline, CDR1 is LNHDA and CDR2 SQIVND (reference sequence).

The chain links TRBV27 to TRBJ2-7; TRBD2 agrees at 13 bases. This CDR3 contains 16 residues. Germline values: CDR1 MNHEY, CDR2 SMNVEV (reference sequence). V was pared by 4 bases and J by 3 bases, with 6 bases of the junction left unmatched. The CDR3 sequence is CASSSPTSGRFYEQYF. The DNA for the CDR3 is TGTGCCAGCAGTTCCCCGACTAGCGGGAGGTTCTACGAGCAGTACTTC.

This chain links TRBV28 with TRBJ1-2; D not resolved. Trimming left V 3 bases short and J 0 bases short, with 8 bases between. Germline values: CDR1 MDHEN, CDR2 SYDVKM. The CDR3 runs to 14 residues. The CDR3 loop reads CASSFELANYGYTF. CDR3 nucleotides: TGTGCCAGCAGTTTTGAGCTCGCTAACTATGGCTACACCTTC.